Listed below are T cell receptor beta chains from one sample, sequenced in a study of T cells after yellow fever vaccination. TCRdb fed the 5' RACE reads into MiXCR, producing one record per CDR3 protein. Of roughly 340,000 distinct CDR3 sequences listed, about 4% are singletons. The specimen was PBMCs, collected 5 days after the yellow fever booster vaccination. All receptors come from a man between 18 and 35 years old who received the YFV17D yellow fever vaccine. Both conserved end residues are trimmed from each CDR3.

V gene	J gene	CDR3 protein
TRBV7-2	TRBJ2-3	ASSFFGDTQY
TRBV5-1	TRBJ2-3	ASRTGGPSTDTQY
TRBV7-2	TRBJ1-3	ASSLQAPISGNTIY
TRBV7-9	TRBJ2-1	ASSSLASGHNEQF
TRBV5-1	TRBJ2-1	ASSLGPFRYNEQF
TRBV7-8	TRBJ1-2	ASSLEGQPFNGYT
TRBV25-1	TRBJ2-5	ASRPYREQETQY
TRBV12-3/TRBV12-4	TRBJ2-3	ASSLEATGADTQY
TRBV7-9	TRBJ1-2	ASSPSGDSHNYGYT
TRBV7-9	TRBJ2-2	ASSHRVTGAGELF
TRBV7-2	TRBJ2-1	ASSPIQGRDEQF
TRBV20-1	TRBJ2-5	SARRAPQETQY
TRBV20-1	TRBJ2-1	SARDGRSYNEQF
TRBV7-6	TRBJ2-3	ASSLVRSTDTQY
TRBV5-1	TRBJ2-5	ASSSIPGTGGKETQY
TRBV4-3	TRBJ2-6	ASSHGSLGANVLT
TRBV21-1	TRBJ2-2	ASSKGSHVELF
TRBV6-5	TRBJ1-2	ASSKLRDGGGGYT
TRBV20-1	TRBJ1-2	SAVKTGGGYGYT
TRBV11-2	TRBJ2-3	ASSSAVTDTQY
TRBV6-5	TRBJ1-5	ASSYQWSDQPQH
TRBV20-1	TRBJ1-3	SARESGNTIY
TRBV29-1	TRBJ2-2	SVYPTGVETGELF
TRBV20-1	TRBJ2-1	SARDPAGSNEQF
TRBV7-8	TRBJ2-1	ATETEAGGYNEQF
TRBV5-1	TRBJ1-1	ASSAQVPGQGVRNTEAF
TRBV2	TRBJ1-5	ASRDPGRANQPQH
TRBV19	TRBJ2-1	ASSIVWGVHNEQF
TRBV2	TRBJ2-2	ASRRSTGNTGELF
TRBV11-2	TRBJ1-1	ASSSPRGGNTEAF
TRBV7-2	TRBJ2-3	ASSSGPPDTQY
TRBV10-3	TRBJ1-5	AISNGGNQPQH
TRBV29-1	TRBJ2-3	SVEPGKGDTQY
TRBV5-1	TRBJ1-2	ASSLAMGHYGYT
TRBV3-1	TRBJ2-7	ASSHIGRGPNYEQY
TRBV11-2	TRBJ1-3	ASSFGRGGARSRNTIY
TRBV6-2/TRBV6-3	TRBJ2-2	ASSSRVRELF
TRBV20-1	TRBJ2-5	SARDLVRGLQETQY
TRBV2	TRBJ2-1	ASMLAGGYNEQF
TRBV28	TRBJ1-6	ASRVGGTGGTPLH
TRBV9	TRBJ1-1	ASSVMEDTEAF
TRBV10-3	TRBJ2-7	AISDTPYEQY
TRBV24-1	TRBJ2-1	ATSDPRAGSFNEQF
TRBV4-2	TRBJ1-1	ASSQVKGTEAF
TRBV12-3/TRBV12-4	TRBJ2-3	ASRARTLRADTQY
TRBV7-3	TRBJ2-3	ASSLAASRTDTQY
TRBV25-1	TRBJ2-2	ASRPTGPGELF
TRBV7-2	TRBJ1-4	ASSVQGRATNEKLF
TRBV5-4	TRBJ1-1	ASSPVGVRNTEAF
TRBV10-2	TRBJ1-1	ASSLGWSEAF
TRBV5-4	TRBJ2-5	ASSRGQFDWETQY
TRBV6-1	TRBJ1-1	ATTLNGLVVAF
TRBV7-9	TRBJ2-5	ASSFGLAGGLQETQY